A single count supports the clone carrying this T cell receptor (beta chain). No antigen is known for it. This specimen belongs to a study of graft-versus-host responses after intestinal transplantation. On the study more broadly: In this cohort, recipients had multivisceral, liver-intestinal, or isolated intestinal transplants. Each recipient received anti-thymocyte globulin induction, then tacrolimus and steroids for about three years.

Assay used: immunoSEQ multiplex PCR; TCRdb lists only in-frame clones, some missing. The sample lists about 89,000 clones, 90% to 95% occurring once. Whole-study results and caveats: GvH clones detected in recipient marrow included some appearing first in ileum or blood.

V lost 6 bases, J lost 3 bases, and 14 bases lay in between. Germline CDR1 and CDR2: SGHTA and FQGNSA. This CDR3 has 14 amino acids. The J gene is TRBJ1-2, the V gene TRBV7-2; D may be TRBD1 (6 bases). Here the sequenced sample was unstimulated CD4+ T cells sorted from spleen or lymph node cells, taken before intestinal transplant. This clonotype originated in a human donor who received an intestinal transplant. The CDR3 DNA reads TGTGCCAGCAGTAAACCTGGGGGCCACTATGGCTACACCTTC. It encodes CASSKPGGHYGYTF. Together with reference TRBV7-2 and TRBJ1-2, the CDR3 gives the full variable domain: GAGVSQSPSNKVTEKGKDVELRCDPISGHTALYWYRQSLGQGLEFLIYFQGNSAPDKSGLPSDRFSAERTGGSVSTLTIQRTQQEDSAVYLCASSKPGGHYGYTFGSGTRLTVV.